The entry below describes one TCR beta chain. The antigen is undetermined. J lost 1 base, V lost 3 bases, and 4 bases had no gene match. The germline gives CDR1 LNHDA, CDR2 SQIVND (reference sequence). The CDR3 has 16 residues. This record belongs to a study of T cell responses to AZD1222 COVID-19 vaccine. Overall study results and limits: Spike-wide vaccine-associated CD4 TCRs dominated at 160-218 and 743-854. The study reported that nearly half of spike-specific TCRs target unmutated variant regions. An increase in Spike-specific TCR breadth and depth was observed after two AZD1222 doses.

Produced via immunoSEQ multiplex PCR; TCRdb's table is partial and in-frame only. The sample shows roughly 140,000 clones, roughly 92% of them seen only once. The sample consisted of peripheral blood, taken on day 0 of AZD1222 vaccination. The chain has TRBV19 and TRBJ2-7; 12 positions agree with TRBD2. The sequence came from an adult in good health. The CDR3 bases are TGTGCCAGTAGTATCCCCGGGACTAGCGGGTCCTACGAGCAGTACTTC. It codes for CASSIPGTSGSYEQYF.